This T cell receptor beta chain stems from a study of blood T cell repertoires in COVID-19. At the level of the study: The United States, Italy and Spain were the sources of the acute and convalescent COVID-19 samples. T cells, B-cell-depleted T cells, or PBMCs provided the cDNA or gDNA that served as material.

How the authors handled the data: Reference gene primers were amplified, and this amplification served to estimate nucleated cell counts. The assay was immunoSEQ multiplex PCR, and TCRdb's table has in-frame clones only and misses some. V and J calls and clone size are given by that table; D and trimming were obtained from the DNA. The table includes around 130,000 clones, 84% detected once. What was sequenced was peripheral blood. This receptor was obtained from a woman in her sixties or seventies with acute or convalescent COVID-19.

The CDR3 sequence: CASSLDRGYGYTF. Written as DNA, the CDR3 is TGTGCCAGCAGTTTGGACAGGGGCTATGGCTACACCTTC. The genes are TRBV12-3 or TRBV12-4 and TRBJ1-2; 9 bases agree with TRBD1. This CDR3 has 13 residues. V lost 3 bases to trimming and J lost 4 bases; unmatched junction nucleotides: 0.